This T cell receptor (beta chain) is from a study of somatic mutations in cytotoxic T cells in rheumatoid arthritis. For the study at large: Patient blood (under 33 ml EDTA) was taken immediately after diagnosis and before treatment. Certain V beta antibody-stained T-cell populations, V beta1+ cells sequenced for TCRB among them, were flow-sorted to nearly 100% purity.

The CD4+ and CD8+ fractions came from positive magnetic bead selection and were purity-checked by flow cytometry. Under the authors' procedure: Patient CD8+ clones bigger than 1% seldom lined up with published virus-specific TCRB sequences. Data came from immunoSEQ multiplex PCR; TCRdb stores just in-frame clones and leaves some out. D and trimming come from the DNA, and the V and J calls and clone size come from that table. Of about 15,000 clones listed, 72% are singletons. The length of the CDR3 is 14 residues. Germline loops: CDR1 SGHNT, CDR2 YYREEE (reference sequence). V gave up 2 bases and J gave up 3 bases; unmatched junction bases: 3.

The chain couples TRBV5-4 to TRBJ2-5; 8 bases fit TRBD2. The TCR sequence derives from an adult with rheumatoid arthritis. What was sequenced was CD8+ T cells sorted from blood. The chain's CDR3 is CASSFRGGKETQYF. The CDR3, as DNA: TGTGCCAGCAGCTTCCGCGGGGGGAAAGAGACCCAGTACTTC.